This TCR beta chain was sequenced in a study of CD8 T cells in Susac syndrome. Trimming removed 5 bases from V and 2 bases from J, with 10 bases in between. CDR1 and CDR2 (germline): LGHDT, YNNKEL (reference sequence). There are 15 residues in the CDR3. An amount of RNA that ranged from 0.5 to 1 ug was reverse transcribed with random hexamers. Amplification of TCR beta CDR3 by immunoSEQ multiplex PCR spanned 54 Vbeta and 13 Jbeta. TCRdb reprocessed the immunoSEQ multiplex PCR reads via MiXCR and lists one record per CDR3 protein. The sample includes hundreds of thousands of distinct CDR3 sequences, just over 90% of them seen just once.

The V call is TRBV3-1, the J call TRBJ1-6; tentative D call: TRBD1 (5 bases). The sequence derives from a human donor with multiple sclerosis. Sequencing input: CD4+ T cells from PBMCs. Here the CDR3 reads CASSSRGAYNSPLHF. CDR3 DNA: TGTGCCAGCAGCTCTCGAGGGGCCTATAATTCACCCCTCCACTTT.